A selection of T cell receptor beta chains follows, all from one sample in a study of cytomegalovirus exposure and HLA in healthy donors. Libraries were prepared by immunoSEQ multiplex PCR; TCRdb keeps only in-frame clonotypes and omits some of them. The data show 150,000 to 200,000 clones, around nine tenths seen once. The material sequenced was PBMCs. The receptors originated from a man aged 25-45 years in good health and CMV-seropositive. Each CDR3 is given with its conserved first and last residue. A D gene is named only where the DNA matches it firmly. Clone size appears in some rows only: once, few, many, or a class for an expanded clone.

CDR3 length	D gene	V gene	clone size	J gene	CDR3 DNA	CDR3 protein
15	NA	TRBV11-3	NA	TRBJ2-3	TGTGCCAGCAGCTTAGAGGCGAGGAGCACAGATACGCAGTATTTT	CASSLEARSTDTQYF
15	NA	TRBV5-1	NA	TRBJ2-1	TGCGCCAGCAGCCCCCAGTCAGCTTTGGGCAATGAGCAGTTCTTC	CASSPQSALGNEQFF
17	NA	TRBV7-2	NA	TRBJ2-7	TGTGCCAGCAGCTTAGAGGGGGCGGGGCGGCTCGCCTACGAGCAGTACTTC	CASSLEGAGRLAYEQYF
13	NA	TRBV9	few	TRBJ2-7	TGTGCCAGCAGCGTAGGTGCAGCCTACGAGCAGTACTTC	CASSVGAAYEQYF
14	TRBD1	TRBV9	NA	TRBJ1-1	TGTGCCAGCAGCGCCGAACAGGGGGACACTGAAGCTTTCTTT	CASSAEQGDTEAFF
14	TRBD1	TRBV6-1	NA	TRBJ2-5	TGTGCCAGCAGGTTGGACAGGGGAATGGAGACCCAGTACTTC	CASRLDRGMETQYF
17	TRBD2	TRBV7-3	NA	TRBJ2-2	TGTGCCAGCAGCTTACGAGCGACTAGCGGGGGCACCGGGGAGCTGTTTTTT	CASSLRATSGGTGELFF
16	TRBD1	TRBV7-7	NA	TRBJ2-1	TGTGCCAGCAGCTTAAGAGCAGGGGGTAATCCCAATGAGCAGTTCTTC	CASSLRAGGNPNEQFF
14	NA	TRBV15	NA	TRBJ2-1	TGTGCCACCAGCATCTCGAGGACCTACAATGAGCAGTTCTTC	CATSISRTYNEQFF
18	NA	TRBV5-6	NA	TRBJ2-2	TGTGCCAGCAGCTCTGGGGGGGGCCCTAGGCCTTACCCCGGGGAGCTGTTTTTT	CASSSGGGPRPYPGELFF
14	TRBD1	TRBV6-1	NA	TRBJ1-1	TGTGCCAGCAGTCTAGGGGGCCCGGGCACTGAAGCTTTCTTT	CASSLGGPGTEAFF
14	NA	TRBV28	NA	TRBJ2-7	TGTGCCAGCAGCCCGACAGCCCTAACCTACGAGCAGTACTTC	CASSPTALTYEQYF
13	NA	TRBV19	NA	TRBJ1-1	TGTGCCACAACGTGGGGGGCGAACACTGAAGCTTTCTTT	CATTWGANTEAFF
13	NA	TRBV7-3	NA	TRBJ2-3	TGTGCCAGCAGCTTAACAGGCACAGATACGCAGTATTTT	CASSLTGTDTQYF
16	TRBD1	TRBV7-2	NA	TRBJ2-7	TGTGCCAGCAGCTTTTCCTTTGGGACAGATGTCTACGAGCAGTACTTC	CASSFSFGTDVYEQYF
15	TRBD2	TRBV7-3	once	TRBJ2-5	TGTGCCAGCAGCTTACAGGGAGGGGTTGAAGAGACCCAGTACTTC	CASSLQGGVEETQYF
11	NA	TRBV20-1	NA	TRBJ1-4	TGCAGTGCTAGAGACAGGGGCCGTCCGGGTTTT	CSARDRGRPGF
14	NA	TRBV5-1	NA	TRBJ1-1	TGCGCCAGCAGCTTGGACAGAGCTAACACTGAAGCTTTCTTT	CASSLDRANTEAFF
14	NA	TRBV9	NA	TRBJ1-2	TGTGCCAGCAGCTCAACAGGGTCTAACTATGGCTACACCTTC	CASSSTGSNYGYTF
14	TRBD1	TRBV5-4	NA	TRBJ1-1	TGTGCCAGCAGATTAGAGGGGGCTAGGACTGAAGCTTTCTTT	CASRLEGARTEAFF
14	NA	TRBV29-1	NA	TRBJ1-1	TGCAGCGTTGTCGTCTCAGGGTTGAACACTGAAGCTTTCTTT	CSVVVSGLNTEAFF
15	NA	TRBV2	NA	TRBJ1-5	TGTGCCAGCAGGCCGGTGGGTAGAGGCAATCAGCCCCAGCATTTT	CASRPVGRGNQPQHF
14	NA	TRBV13	NA	TRBJ1-2	TGTGCCAGCAGCTTAGGCGGCGCCCCCTATGGCTACACCTTC	CASSLGGAPYGYTF
13	NA	TRBV11-2	few	TRBJ1-2	TGTGCCAGCAGCTTAGGGACAGAATATGGCTACACCTTC	CASSLGTEYGYTF
17	NA	TRBV5-5	NA	TRBJ1-3	TGTGCCAGCAGCTTGAACTTTGGAGGCTTTGTTGGAAACACCATATATTTT	CASSLNFGGFVGNTIYF
15	NA	TRBV4-1	NA	TRBJ2-7	TGCGCCAGCAGCCAAGGGGGACACGCGGGTCGGGAGCAGTACTTC	CASSQGGHAGREQYF
14	NA	TRBV11-3	once	TRBJ2-7	TGTGCCAGCAGCTTAAACCCATACGGGATCGAGCAGTACTTC	CASSLNPYGIEQYF
15	NA	TRBV11-3	NA	TRBJ1-2	TGTGCCAGCAGCTTAGTTGTTACAGACCCCCGGGGCTACACCTTC	CASSLVVTDPRGYTF
13	NA	TRBV9	NA	TRBJ1-2	TGTGCCAGCAGCGTAGGGCAGAACTATGGCTACACCTTC	CASSVGQNYGYTF
14	TRBD2	TRBV2	NA	TRBJ2-2	TGTGCCAGCAGTTCTGTAGCGGGAGGCGGGGAGCTGTTTTTT	CASSSVAGGGELFF
13	NA	TRBV7-7	NA	TRBJ1-1	TGTGCCAGCAGCGCCCGGGAAAACACTGAAGCTTTCTTT	CASSARENTEAFF